This T cell receptor beta chain stems from a study of follicular helper T cells after annual influenza vaccination. Unmatched junction bases numbered 7, after V lost 5 bases and J lost 7 bases. In germline, CDR1 is SGHDN, CDR2 FVKESK. The CDR3 contains 14 residues. Noted time point: 2014-2015 season, pre-vaccination. Before and after seasonal inactivated influenza vaccination, adults gave blood for sorting CD4 subsets for sequencing. Donors were community-dwelling with no influenza vaccine in the prior 6 months. A remark on this clone: The antigen remains unidentified.

Study-level findings and limits: For non-cTfh compartments, undersampling could not be ruled out. Change in circulating plasmablasts correlated with ICOS+CD38+ cTfh clonality change.

Libraries were prepared by immunoSEQ multiplex PCR; TCRdb keeps only in-frame clonotypes and omits some of them. The repertoire holds 11,000 to 15,000 clones, with approximately 85% as singletons. The receptor comes from an adult who received the influenza vaccine. The rearrangement links TRBV14 to TRBJ1-2; 10 bases match TRBD1. Specimen: CXCR5- memory CD4+ T cells sorted from blood, collected on the day of influenza vaccination. The CDR3 here is CASSKKGTGAGYTF. In DNA, the CDR3 is TGTGCCAGCAGCAAAAAAGGGACAGGGGCTGGCTACACCTTC.